Each of the 24 T cell receptor beta chains below was sequenced from the same sample in a study of beta chain features in type 1 diabetes. Study-level results: Moderately but significantly shorter TCRB CDR3s were found in Type 1 diabetes patients in all four CD4+ subsets.

Their antigens are not known. Every bit of the isolated RNA underwent reverse transcription, so sequencing read expressed TCRB transcripts. Using immunoSEQ multiplex PCR, the repertoire was profiled, and TCRdb retains in-frame clones only, with some absent. The table lists approximately 260,000 clones, around 20% of them singletons. What was sequenced was naive CD4+ T cells from blood. Receptors were obtained from a woman between 40 and 50 years old with type 1 diabetes.

The chain is built from TRBV2 and TRBJ2-1, with D uncertain. This CDR3 is 12 amino acids long. V lost 3 bases and J lost 3, with 3 bases in between. The germline V gene encodes CDR1 SNHLY and CDR2 FYNNEI. The CDR3 DNA reads TGTGCCAGCAGTGATCTCTACAATGAGCAGTTCTTC. This sequence encodes CASSDLYNEQFF.

The chain uses TRBV6-5 and TRBJ2-5, with TRBD2 matching over 10 bases. The CDR3 totals 13 residues. CDR1 and CDR2 from the germline V gene are MNHEY and SVGAGI. The J segment lost 5 bases and the V segment lost 6 bases, leaving 3 bases of the junction unmatched. Written as DNA, the CDR3 is TGTGCCAGCAGCTCAGCGGGAGGGGAGACCCAGTACTTC. Translating it yields CASSSAGGETQYF.

Only a few counts were recorded for this clone. The chain combines TRBV7-3 with TRBJ1-1; 8 nucleotides agree with TRBD1. CDR3 size: 15 residues. V was pared by 2 bases and J by 0 bases, with 2 bases of the junction left unmatched. Germline CDR1 reads SGHTA; CDR2 reads FQGTGA. CDR3 region: CASSLLGQVNTEAFF. DNA of the CDR3: TGTGCCAGCAGCTTATTGGGACAGGTGAACACTGAAGCTTTCTTT.

This chain joins TRBV7-2 and TRBJ1-5, with 8 nucleotides matching TRBD1. The junction had 7 bases not matched to a gene; V was cut back by 5 bases and J by 7 bases. CDR3 length: 14 amino acids. Germline V gene lookup returns CDR1 SGHTA and CDR2 FQGNSA. The CDR3, as DNA: TGTGCCAGCAGCCCGGGACAGGTAGCGCAGCCCCAGCATTTT. The encoded protein is CASSPGQVAQPQHF.

This clone was counted between two and nine times. This chain uses TRBV30 with TRBJ1-1; D might be TRBD1 (5 bases). V was pared by 2 bases and J by 1 base, with 11 bases between. This CDR3 has 14 amino acids. Germline CDR1 is GTSNPN and CDR2 is SVGIG (reference sequence). The CDR3, as DNA: TGTGCCTGGAGTCCAGGCGACAGGAACACTGAAGCTTTCTTT. It codes for CAWSPGDRNTEAFF.

The chain couples TRBV19 to TRBJ2-7; D remains unclear. V was shortened by 5 bases and J by 0 bases, with 14 bases between the two germline ends. This CDR3 has 15 amino acids. Germline loops: CDR1 LNHDA, CDR2 SQIVND (reference sequence). The CDR3 spells CASSRGRLGSYEQYF. DNA for the CDR3: TGTGCCAGTAGTCGAGGCCGGTTAGGCTCCTACGAGCAGTACTTC.

V is TRBV6-6 and J is TRBJ1-2; 7 nucleotides match TRBD1. The length of the CDR3 is 14 residues. The germline gives CDR1 MNHNY, CDR2 SVGAGI (reference sequence). The V and J ends lost 6 bases and 2 bases, in that order; junction bases with no gene match: 6. The CDR3 sequence is CASSQTGSNYGYTF. CDR3 coding DNA: TGTGCCAGCAGCCAGACAGGGTCGAACTATGGCTACACCTTC.

Comment on this clone: One junction end disagrees with the germline gene, perhaps due to a read error. This chain connects TRBV7-9 to TRBJ2-5, with D possibly TRBD2 on 6 matching bases. The CDR3 length is 14 residues. Germline V lookup: CDR1 SEHNR, CDR2 FQNEAQ (reference sequence). CDR3 protein: CASSPGLPQATQYF. CDR3 DNA: TGTGCCAGCAGCCCGGGACTGCCCCAAGCGACCCAGTACTTC.

This clone appeared a few times. The chain has TRBV20-1 and TRBJ1-2, with TRBD1 as a possible D gene (5 bases). The CDR3 extends over 10 amino acids. Trimming pared 6 bases from V and 8 bases from J, leaving 10 bases between. Germline CDR1 DFQATT, CDR2 SNEGSKA (reference sequence). The CDR3 spells CSAGQEGYTF. CDR3 DNA sequence: TGCAGTGCGGGGCAGGAAGGCTACACCTTC.

This rearrangement joins TRBV7-2 to TRBJ1-2, with D perhaps matching TRBD1 (5 bases). The CDR3 has 14 residues. V gave up 2 bases and J gave up 2 bases, with 9 bases separating them. The V gene's germline CDR1 is SGHTA and CDR2 FQGNSA. CDR3 in DNA: TGTGCCAGCAGCTTACAGGGAAAGAACTATGGCTACACCTTC. Its protein product is CASSLQGKNYGYTF.

The genes are TRBV4-3 and TRBJ2-1; TRBD2 aligns across 7 bases. This CDR3 is 15 amino acids long. Germline assignment: CDR1 LGHNA and CDR2 YSLEER. The junction had 4 bases not matched to a gene; V was cut back by 1 base and J by 4 bases. CDR3 DNA: TGCGCCAGCAGCCAAGGTAGCGGGTTTTACAATGAGCAGTTCTTC. It translates to CASSQGSGFYNEQFF.

The chain uses TRBV20-1 and TRBJ1-1; D gene ambiguous. CDR3 length: 11 residues. Germline CDR1 and CDR2: DFQATT and SNEGSKA (reference sequence). Between the trimmed V and J ends, which lost 6 bases and 11 bases, there was a span of 16 bases. This CDR3 is CSAERGQDAFF. DNA of the CDR3: TGCAGTGCAGAGAGAGGGCAGGACGCTTTCTTT.

Worth noting for this clone: The same CDR3 is also encoded by other DNA sequences in this sample. This chain links TRBV18 with TRBJ2-5; D is unclear. V was pared by 2 bases and J by 3 bases, with 4 bases between. The germline gives CDR1 KGHSH, CDR2 LQKENI. The length of the CDR3 is 12 residues. The CDR3 region is CASSPAEETQYF. CDR3 DNA: TGTGCCAGCTCACCAGCGGAAGAGACCCAGTACTTC.

The J gene is TRBJ2-6, the V gene TRBV6-5; D not certain. The CDR3 sequence is 15 residues long. Germline assignment: CDR1 MNHEY and CDR2 SVGAGI. Trimming stripped 2 bases from V and 2 bases from J, with 7 bases between. For the CDR3, the DNA is TGTGCCAGCAGTTACAGAGAGGCTGGGGCCAACGTCCTGACTTTC. Residues: CASSYREAGANVLTF.

This chain connects TRBV6-1 to TRBJ2-1, with 7 nucleotides matching TRBD1. Germline lookup yields CDR1 MNHNS and CDR2 SASEGT. The CDR3 runs 14 residues. The junction had 8 bases not matched to a gene; V was cut back by 6 bases and J by 6 bases. The CDR3 DNA reads TGTGCCAGCAGCCCCGGGGCAGGGGGCAATGAGCAGTTCTTC. It translates to CASSPGAGGNEQFF.

This rearrangement joins TRBV28 to TRBJ2-7, with 9 bases that match TRBD1. The CDR3 consists of 15 residues. Germline V gene lookup returns CDR1 MDHEN and CDR2 SYDVKM. Unmatched junction bases numbered 8, after V lost 3 bases and J lost 5 bases. The DNA of the CDR3 is TGTGCCAGCAGTTTCCTCCGGGACAGGGTACACGAGCAGTACTTC. It encodes CASSFLRDRVHEQYF.

This clone turned up a few times. The chain links TRBV28 to TRBJ1-1, with a weak D call TRBD1 (6 bases). Trimming removed 6 bases from V and 6 bases from J, with 14 bases in between. Germline lookup yields CDR1 MDHEN and CDR2 SYDVKM. This CDR3 comprises 13 residues. The CDR3 region has the DNA TGTGCCAGCAGAGTCAGGGGAGGGTCTGAAGCTTTCTTT. It specifies CASRVRGGSEAFF.

This clone has more than one count but fewer than ten. The chain recombines TRBV30 with TRBJ2-7; maybe TRBD1 (5 bases). Germline V gives CDR1 GTSNPN, CDR2 SVGIG (reference sequence). The CDR3 has 12 amino acids. The V end was cut by 2 bases, the J end by 2 bases, with 7 bases between. The CDR3 loop reads CAWSWGTYEQYF. CDR3 nucleotide sequence: TGTGCCTGGAGTTGGGGCACCTACGAGCAGTACTTC.

This clone was counted only a few times. This sequence joins TRBV5-6 and TRBJ2-1; the match to TRBD2 covers 15 bases. Germline V lookup: CDR1 SGHDT, CDR2 YYEEEE. The CDR3 is 19 residues long. The junction had 12 bases not matched to a gene; V was cut back by 3 bases and J by 5 bases. The CDR3 loop reads CASSSRTSGRVSRHNEQFF. For the CDR3, the DNA is TGTGCCAGCAGCTCTCGGACTAGCGGGAGGGTCAGTCGCCACAATGAGCAGTTCTTC.

V and J are TRBV28 and TRBJ2-7; unclear D gene. CDR3 length: 12 residues. Trimming cost V 10 bases and J 2 bases, with 12 bases left between them. Germline-derived CDR1 and CDR2 are MDHEN and SYDVKM. CDR3 loop: CATGRRTYEQYF. DNA of the CDR3: TGTGCCACTGGGCGACGCACCTACGAGCAGTACTTC.

In this sample, this clone turned up a few times. This chain links TRBV19 with TRBJ1-2; 8 nucleotides line up with TRBD1. CDR1 LNHDA and CDR2 SQIVND come from the germline V gene (reference sequence). This CDR3 is built from 15 residues. The V gene end was trimmed by 5 bases and the J gene end by 4 bases; junction bases not matched to a gene: 9. The CDR3 nucleotides read TGTGCCAGTAGTTTCCACGGGACAGGTGTCTATGGCTACACCTTC. It encodes CASSFHGTGVYGYTF.

A single count supports this clone. The CDR3 protein is CASSSTPQGAGETQYF. The CDR3 DNA reads TGTGCCAGCAGCTCCACCCCCCAGGGGGCAGGGGAGACCCAGTACTTC. The chain recombines TRBV5-4 with TRBJ2-5; 8 positions match TRBD1. V was pared by 3 bases and J by 5 bases, with 12 bases of the junction left unmatched. The CDR3 length is 16 residues. CDR1 and CDR2 (germline): SGHNT, YYREEE (reference sequence).

This clone was detected only a few times. This chain links TRBV14 with TRBJ1-2; unclear D gene. Trimming left V 5 bases short and J 4 bases short, with 8 bases between. Germline V gene sequence: CDR1 SGHDN, CDR2 FVKESK. The CDR3 has 12 amino acids. The CDR3 coding sequence is TGTGCCAGCAGCGAGAACGGCTATGGCTACACCTTC. Its translation: CASSENGYGYTF.

This clone was counted between two and nine times. V is TRBV30 and J is TRBJ2-3, with TRBD2 identical over 8 bases. Germline V gives CDR1 GTSNPN, CDR2 SVGIG (reference sequence). The CDR3 is made up of 14 amino acids. J lost 5 bases, V lost 4 bases, and 8 bases had no gene match. CDR3 in DNA: TGTGCCTGGACCCCGGGACTAGGTGGAGATACGCAGTATTTT. Amino acid sequence: CAWTPGLGGDTQYF.